The rows below give T cell receptor beta chains drawn from one sample of a study of human T cells and chemical hapten exposure. Using its own MiXCR run on the RACE reads, TCRdb lists one record per CDR3 protein. Among roughly 380,000 distinct CDR3 sequences listed, 4% to 6% were seen once. The material was whole blood, obtained in connection with sensitization to the hapten diphenylcyclopropenone (DPC). These TCRs come from a woman aged 45 to 65 with alopecia areata. Some clones in this sample may be carry-over from other donors' samples. Both conserved end residues are part of each CDR3. A D gene is named only where the DNA matches it firmly. Expanded clones are given a class, and other clones once, few, many or no size at all.

cdr3_aa: CSARDLSTGSDTQYF; cdr3_nt: TGCAGTGCTAGAGATCTTAGCACAGGGTCTGATACGCAGTATTTT; j_call: TRBJ2-3; clone_size: many; d_call: -; cdr3_length: 15; v_call: TRBV20-1
cdr3_aa: CASTSQGAETQYF; cdr3_nt: TGCGCCAGTACATCTCAGGGGGCTGAGACCCAGTACTTC; j_call: TRBJ2-5; clone_size: -; d_call: TRBD1; cdr3_length: 13; v_call: TRBV5-1
cdr3_aa: CASSLVGSGALTDTQYF; cdr3_nt: TGTGCCAGCAGCTTAGTAGGTAGCGGGGCCCTCACAGATACGCAGTATTTT; j_call: TRBJ2-3; clone_size: many; d_call: TRBD2; cdr3_length: 17; v_call: TRBV13
cdr3_aa: CSAPGTRTLDTQYF; cdr3_nt: TGCAGTGCCCCGGGGACGCGTACGTTAGATACGCAGTATTTT; j_call: TRBJ2-3; clone_size: many; d_call: -; cdr3_length: 14; v_call: TRBV20-1
cdr3_aa: CASSLAHFIRDRKSYTF; cdr3_nt: TGTGCCAGCAGCTTAGCACACTTTATCCGGGACAGAAAGTCCTACACCTTC; j_call: TRBJ1-2; clone_size: many; d_call: TRBD1; cdr3_length: 17; v_call: TRBV5-6
cdr3_aa: CASSIGTSVWYF; cdr3_nt: TGCGCCAGCAGCATTGGGACTAGCGTCTGGTATTTT; j_call: TRBJ2-3; clone_size: -; d_call: TRBD2; cdr3_length: 12; v_call: TRBV5-1
cdr3_aa: CASSSIGQEQFF; cdr3_nt: TGTGCCAGCAGTTCCATCGGACAGGAGCAGTTCTTC; j_call: TRBJ2-1; clone_size: few; d_call: -; cdr3_length: 12; v_call: TRBV6-2/TRBV6-3
cdr3_aa: CASSLDGLAGGRQGETQYF; cdr3_nt: TGTGCCAGCAGCTTAGATGGGCTAGCGGGAGGGCGGCAAGGAGAGACCCAGTACTTC; j_call: TRBJ2-5; clone_size: few; d_call: TRBD2; cdr3_length: 19; v_call: TRBV7-2
cdr3_aa: CAISVGGAETQYF; cdr3_nt: TGTGCCATCAGTGTAGGGGGCGCGGAGACCCAGTACTTC; j_call: TRBJ2-5; clone_size: many; d_call: TRBD1; cdr3_length: 13; v_call: TRBV10-3
cdr3_aa: CASNSNEPSQETQYF; cdr3_nt: TGTGCCAGCAATTCTAATGAGCCCAGTCAAGAGACCCAGTACTTC; j_call: TRBJ2-5; clone_size: few; d_call: -; cdr3_length: 15; v_call: TRBV6-6
cdr3_aa: CASGEAGELFF; cdr3_nt: TGTGCCAGCGGAGAGGCCGGGGAGCTGTTTTTT; j_call: TRBJ2-2; clone_size: many; d_call: -; cdr3_length: 11; v_call: TRBV12-3/TRBV12-4
cdr3_aa: CSAGPAGQGYNEQFF; cdr3_nt: TGCAGTGCTGGGCCGGCGGGACAGGGCTACAATGAGCAGTTCTTC; j_call: TRBJ2-1; clone_size: -; d_call: TRBD1; cdr3_length: 15; v_call: TRBV20-1
cdr3_aa: CSARDPGASNQPQHF; cdr3_nt: TGCAGTGCTAGAGATCCGGGCGCGAGCAATCAGCCCCAGCATTTT; j_call: TRBJ1-5; clone_size: -; d_call: -; cdr3_length: 15; v_call: TRBV20-1
cdr3_aa: CASSPYRGNSGANVLTF; cdr3_nt: TGTGCCAGCAGCCCCTACAGGGGGAACTCTGGGGCCAACGTCCTGACTTTC; j_call: TRBJ2-6; clone_size: many; d_call: TRBD1; cdr3_length: 17; v_call: TRBV4-2
cdr3_aa: CSAATGTGTDTQYF; cdr3_nt: TGCAGTGCCGCGACCGGGACGGGCACAGATACGCAGTATTTT; j_call: TRBJ2-3; clone_size: few; d_call: -; cdr3_length: 14; v_call: TRBV20-1
cdr3_aa: CSVERQGYEQYF; cdr3_nt: TGCAGCGTTGAACGACAGGGCTACGAGCAGTACTTC; j_call: TRBJ2-7; clone_size: many; d_call: TRBD1; cdr3_length: 12; v_call: TRBV29-1
cdr3_aa: CSAIFLAGVEQYF; cdr3_nt: TGCAGTGCTATTTTTCTAGCGGGGGTAGAGCAGTACTTC; j_call: TRBJ2-7; clone_size: few; d_call: TRBD2; cdr3_length: 13; v_call: TRBV20-1
cdr3_aa: CASSPGSGQGTYEQYF; cdr3_nt: TGTGCCAGCAGCCCCGGCTCGGGACAGGGGACCTACGAGCAGTACTTC; j_call: TRBJ2-7; clone_size: few; d_call: TRBD1; cdr3_length: 16; v_call: TRBV7-8
cdr3_aa: CASRSQGTEGGYTF; cdr3_nt: TGTGCCAGCAGGAGTCAGGGGACGGAGGGCGGCTACACCTTC; j_call: TRBJ1-2; clone_size: -; d_call: -; cdr3_length: 14; v_call: TRBV2
cdr3_aa: CAISDPGQRYEQYF; cdr3_nt: TGTGCCATCAGTGACCCGGGACAGCGCTACGAGCAGTACTTC; j_call: TRBJ2-7; clone_size: few; d_call: TRBD1; cdr3_length: 14; v_call: TRBV10-3
cdr3_aa: CASSQDRLAYNEQFF; cdr3_nt: TGTGCCAGCAGCCAAGATCGGCTAGCCTACAATGAGCAGTTCTTC; j_call: TRBJ2-1; clone_size: many; d_call: -; cdr3_length: 15; v_call: TRBV3-1
cdr3_aa: CASRALFGYNEQFF; cdr3_nt: TGTGCCAGCAGGGCCCTGTTTGGATACAATGAGCAGTTCTTC; j_call: TRBJ2-1; clone_size: few; d_call: -; cdr3_length: 14; v_call: TRBV6-5
cdr3_aa: CASSLTGEEGQFF; cdr3_nt: TGCGCCAGCAGCCTGACGGGGGAGGAAGGGCAGTTCTTC; j_call: TRBJ2-1; clone_size: -; d_call: -; cdr3_length: 13; v_call: TRBV5-1
cdr3_aa: CASRPTGSSYEQYF; cdr3_nt: TGTGCCAGTAGACCGACAGGCAGCTCCTACGAGCAGTACTTC; j_call: TRBJ2-7; clone_size: many; d_call: -; cdr3_length: 14; v_call: TRBV19
cdr3_aa: CASRSGLGLARSSYNEQFF; cdr3_nt: TGTGCCAGCAGGTCCGGTCTAGGACTAGCACGGAGCTCCTACAATGAGCAGTTCTTC; j_call: TRBJ2-1; clone_size: -; d_call: TRBD2; cdr3_length: 19; v_call: TRBV6-1
cdr3_aa: CASSLAAGANTGELFF; cdr3_nt: TGTGCCAGCAGCTTGGCAGCGGGCGCGAACACCGGGGAGCTGTTTTTT; j_call: TRBJ2-2; clone_size: many; d_call: -; cdr3_length: 16; v_call: TRBV7-2
cdr3_aa: CASSPRDWQETQYF; cdr3_nt: TGTGCCAGCAGCCCAAGGGACTGGCAAGAGACCCAGTACTTC; j_call: TRBJ2-5; clone_size: many; d_call: -; cdr3_length: 14; v_call: TRBV7-8
cdr3_aa: CASSFLGVVDYGYTF; cdr3_nt: TGTGCCAGCAGTTTTCTTGGGGTCGTCGACTATGGCTACACCTTC; j_call: TRBJ1-2; clone_size: few; d_call: -; cdr3_length: 15; v_call: TRBV27
cdr3_aa: CASSLDPLENQPQHF; cdr3_nt: TGTGCCAGCAGCTTAGATCCGTTGGAAAATCAGCCCCAGCATTTT; j_call: TRBJ1-5; clone_size: many; d_call: -; cdr3_length: 15; v_call: TRBV11-2
cdr3_aa: CASSQTAGAGETQYF; cdr3_nt: TGTGCCAGCAGCCAGACAGCGGGAGCGGGAGAGACCCAGTACTTC; j_call: TRBJ2-5; clone_size: many; d_call: TRBD2; cdr3_length: 15; v_call: TRBV14
cdr3_aa: CSARVGGPDTQYF; cdr3_nt: TGCAGTGCTAGAGTGGGGGGCCCAGATACGCAGTATTTT; j_call: TRBJ2-3; clone_size: -; d_call: -; cdr3_length: 13; v_call: TRBV20-1
cdr3_aa: CSARPGEKLFF; cdr3_nt: TGCAGTGCTAGACCCGGTGAAAAACTGTTTTTT; j_call: TRBJ1-4; clone_size: few; d_call: -; cdr3_length: 11; v_call: TRBV20-1
cdr3_aa: CASPPGAHRSGNTIYF; cdr3_nt: TGTGCCAGCCCCCCGGGGGCTCATAGATCTGGAAACACCATATATTTT; j_call: TRBJ1-3; clone_size: many; d_call: -; cdr3_length: 16; v_call: TRBV7-6
cdr3_aa: CASSLVQGLGEQYF; cdr3_nt: TGTGCCAGCAGCTTGGTGCAGGGCCTTGGGGAGCAGTACTTC; j_call: TRBJ2-7; clone_size: few; d_call: -; cdr3_length: 14; v_call: TRBV5-4
cdr3_aa: CASSYGSRGAPSDEQYF; cdr3_nt: TGTGCCAGCAGTTACGGCAGTCGGGGGGCTCCAAGCGACGAGCAGTACTTC; j_call: TRBJ2-7; clone_size: few; d_call: -; cdr3_length: 17; v_call: TRBV6-5
cdr3_aa: CSAGLSIGGAKNIQYF; cdr3_nt: TGCAGTGCTGGACTATCAATCGGGGGAGCCAAAAACATTCAGTACTTC; j_call: TRBJ2-4; clone_size: -; d_call: -; cdr3_length: 16; v_call: TRBV20-1
cdr3_aa: CASNRGWGDIQYF; cdr3_nt: TGTGCCAGCAATCGCGGCTGGGGGGACATTCAGTACTTC; j_call: TRBJ2-4; clone_size: few; d_call: -; cdr3_length: 13; v_call: TRBV6-5
cdr3_aa: CASSPTGGFHEQYF; cdr3_nt: TGTGCCAGCAGCCCCACAGGGGGGTTCCACGAGCAGTACTTC; j_call: TRBJ2-7; clone_size: many; d_call: TRBD1; cdr3_length: 14; v_call: TRBV12-3/TRBV12-4
cdr3_aa: CASRSTSAGNQETQYF; cdr3_nt: TGTGCCAGCAGGTCCACTAGCGCCGGAAACCAAGAGACCCAGTACTTC; j_call: TRBJ2-5; clone_size: many; d_call: TRBD2; cdr3_length: 16; v_call: TRBV6-2/TRBV6-3
cdr3_aa: CSARMGPNTIYF; cdr3_nt: TGCAGTGCCCGTATGGGCCCGAACACCATATATTTT; j_call: TRBJ1-3; clone_size: many; d_call: -; cdr3_length: 12; v_call: TRBV20-1
cdr3_aa: CASTLEGGGTEAFF; cdr3_nt: TGTGCCAGCACCCTCGAGGGCGGGGGGACTGAAGCTTTCTTT; j_call: TRBJ1-1; clone_size: -; d_call: -; cdr3_length: 14; v_call: TRBV12-3/TRBV12-4
cdr3_aa: CASTVQGSGANVLTF; cdr3_nt: TGTGCCAGCACCGTGCAGGGCTCTGGGGCCAACGTCCTGACTTTC; j_call: TRBJ2-6; clone_size: many; d_call: -; cdr3_length: 15; v_call: TRBV9
cdr3_aa: CASSLFGGGTDTQYF; cdr3_nt: TGTGCCAGCAGTTTATTCGGCGGGGGCACAGATACGCAGTATTTT; j_call: TRBJ2-3; clone_size: many; d_call: -; cdr3_length: 15; v_call: TRBV27
cdr3_aa: CASSLGPLGGTEAFF; cdr3_nt: TGCGCCAGCAGCTTGGGGCCCCTCGGGGGCACTGAAGCTTTCTTT; j_call: TRBJ1-1; clone_size: -; d_call: -; cdr3_length: 15; v_call: TRBV5-1
cdr3_aa: CASSERPVSNQPQHF; cdr3_nt: TGTGCCAGCAGTGAAAGACCGGTTAGCAATCAGCCCCAGCATTTT; j_call: TRBJ1-5; clone_size: few; d_call: -; cdr3_length: 15; v_call: TRBV6-1
cdr3_aa: CSARDYESSPYEQYF; cdr3_nt: TGCAGTGCTAGAGATTACGAGAGCTCCCCCTACGAGCAGTACTTC; j_call: TRBJ2-7; clone_size: many; d_call: -; cdr3_length: 15; v_call: TRBV20-1
cdr3_aa: CATSELGAGELFF; cdr3_nt: TGTGCCACCAGTGAATTGGGGGCCGGGGAGCTGTTTTTT; j_call: TRBJ2-2; clone_size: -; d_call: -; cdr3_length: 13; v_call: TRBV24-1
cdr3_aa: CASSPTPSTNEKLFF; cdr3_nt: TGTGCCAGCAGTCCTACCCCATCGACTAATGAAAAACTGTTTTTT; j_call: TRBJ1-4; clone_size: -; d_call: -; cdr3_length: 15; v_call: TRBV7-9
cdr3_aa: CAAGRSNADTQYF; cdr3_nt: TGTGCTGCCGGTAGATCGAACGCAGATACGCAGTATTTT; j_call: TRBJ2-3; clone_size: many; d_call: -; cdr3_length: 13; v_call: TRBV27
cdr3_aa: CAISGSPSGGALTYNEQFF; cdr3_nt: TGTGCCATCAGTGGATCGCCTAGCGGGGGGGCCCTTACCTACAATGAGCAGTTCTTC; j_call: TRBJ2-1; clone_size: -; d_call: TRBD2; cdr3_length: 19; v_call: TRBV10-3
cdr3_aa: CASSETSGETQYF; cdr3_nt: TGTGCCAGCAGTGAAACTAGCGGTGAGACCCAGTACTTC; j_call: TRBJ2-5; clone_size: many; d_call: TRBD2; cdr3_length: 13; v_call: TRBV2
cdr3_aa: CASSLEGGPGETQYF; cdr3_nt: TGCGCCAGCAGCTTGGAAGGGGGGCCGGGAGAGACCCAGTACTTC; j_call: TRBJ2-5; clone_size: many; d_call: -; cdr3_length: 15; v_call: TRBV5-1
cdr3_aa: CASSSLPGNQPQHF; cdr3_nt: TGCGCCAGCAGCTCTTTGCCGGGGAATCAGCCCCAGCATTTT; j_call: TRBJ1-5; clone_size: many; d_call: -; cdr3_length: 14; v_call: TRBV5-1
cdr3_aa: CATSDPGQGTYEQYF; cdr3_nt: TGTGCCACCAGTGATCCTGGACAGGGCACCTACGAGCAGTACTTC; j_call: TRBJ2-7; clone_size: few; d_call: TRBD1; cdr3_length: 15; v_call: TRBV24-1
cdr3_aa: CSVEEYGGGLDGYTF; cdr3_nt: TGCAGCGTTGAAGAGTACGGGGGAGGATTAGATGGCTACACCTTC; j_call: TRBJ1-2; clone_size: many; d_call: -; cdr3_length: 15; v_call: TRBV29-1